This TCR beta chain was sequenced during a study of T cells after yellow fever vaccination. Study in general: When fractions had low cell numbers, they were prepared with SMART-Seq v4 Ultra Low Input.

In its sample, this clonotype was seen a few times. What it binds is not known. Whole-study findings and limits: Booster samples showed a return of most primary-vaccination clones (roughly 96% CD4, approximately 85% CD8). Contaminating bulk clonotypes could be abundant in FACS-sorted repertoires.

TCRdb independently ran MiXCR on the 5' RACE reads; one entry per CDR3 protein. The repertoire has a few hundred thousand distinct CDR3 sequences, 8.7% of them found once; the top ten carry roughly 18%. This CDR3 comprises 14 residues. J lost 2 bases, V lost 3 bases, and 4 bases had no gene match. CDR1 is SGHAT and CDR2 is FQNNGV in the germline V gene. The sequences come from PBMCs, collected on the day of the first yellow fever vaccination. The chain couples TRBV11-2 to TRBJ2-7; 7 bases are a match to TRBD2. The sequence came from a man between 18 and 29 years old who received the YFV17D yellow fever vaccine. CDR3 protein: CASSFDSGPYEQYF. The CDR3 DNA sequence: TGTGCCAGCAGCTTCGATAGCGGGCCCTACGAGCAGTACTTC.